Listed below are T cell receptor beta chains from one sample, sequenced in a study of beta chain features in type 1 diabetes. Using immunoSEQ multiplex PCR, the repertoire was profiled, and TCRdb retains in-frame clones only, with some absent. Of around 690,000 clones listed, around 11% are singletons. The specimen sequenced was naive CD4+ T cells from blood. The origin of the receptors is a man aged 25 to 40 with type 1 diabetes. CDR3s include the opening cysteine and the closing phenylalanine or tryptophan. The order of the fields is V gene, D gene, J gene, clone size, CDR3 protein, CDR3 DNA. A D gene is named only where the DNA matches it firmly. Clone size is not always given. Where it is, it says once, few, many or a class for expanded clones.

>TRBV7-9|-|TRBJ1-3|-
CASSLGSGSGNTIYF
TGTGCCAGCAGCCTAGGGTCGGGTTCTGGAAACACCATATATTTT
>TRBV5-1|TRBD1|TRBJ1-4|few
CASSVGQGDEKLFF
TGCGCCAGCAGCGTGGGACAGGGTGATGAAAAACTGTTTTTT
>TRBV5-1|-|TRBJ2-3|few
CASSFKTSTDTQYF
TGCGCCAGCAGCTTCAAGACTAGCACAGATACGCAGTATTTT
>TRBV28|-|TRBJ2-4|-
CASSSTGWEDKNIQYF
TGTGCCAGCAGTTCCACAGGGTGGGAAGACAAAAACATTCAGTACTTC
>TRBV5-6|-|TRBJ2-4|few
CASSLVMGIDIQYF
TGTGCCAGCAGCTTGGTAATGGGAATCGACATTCAGTACTTC
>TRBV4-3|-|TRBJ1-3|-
CASSLKRGFGNTIYF
TGCGCCAGCAGCCTAAAACGGGGGTTCGGAAACACCATATATTTT
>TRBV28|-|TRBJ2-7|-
CASSHVREQYF
TGTGCCAGCAGCCATGTGAGAGAGCAGTACTTC
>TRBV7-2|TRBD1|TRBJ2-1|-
CASSLVGTAYNEQFF
TGTGCCAGCAGCTTAGTCGGGACAGCTTACAATGAGCAGTTCTTC
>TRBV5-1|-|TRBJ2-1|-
CASSLGQGGNEQFF
TGCGCCAGCAGCTTGGGGCAGGGCGGCAATGAGCAGTTCTTC
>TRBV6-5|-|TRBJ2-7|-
CASRIQGSYEQYF
TGTGCCAGCAGAATCCAGGGTTCCTACGAGCAGTACTTC
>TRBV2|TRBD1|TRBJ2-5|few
CASATGRRETQYF
TGTGCCAGCGCGACAGGGCGCAGGGAGACCCAGTACTTC
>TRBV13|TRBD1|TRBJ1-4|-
CASSPGQGKVTNEKLFF
TGTGCCAGCAGCCCCGGACAGGGAAAGGTGACTAATGAAAAACTGTTTTTT
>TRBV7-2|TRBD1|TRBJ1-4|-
CASRKGTGEEKLFF
TGTGCCAGCAGGAAGGGGACAGGGGAGGAAAAACTGTTTTTT
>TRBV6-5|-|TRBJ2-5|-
CASISLIQETQYF
TGTGCCAGCATTAGCCTAATACAAGAGACCCAGTACTTC
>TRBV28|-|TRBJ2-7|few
CASHRDNTYEQYF
TGTGCCAGCCACAGGGACAACACCTACGAGCAGTACTTC
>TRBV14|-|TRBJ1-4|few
CASSQYIHKDRLFF
TGTGCCAGCAGCCAGTACATACATAAGGACAGACTGTTTTTT
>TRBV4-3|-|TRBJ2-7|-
CASSQEGVSSYEQYF
TGCGCCAGCAGCCAAGAAGGCGTCAGCTCCTACGAGCAGTACTTC
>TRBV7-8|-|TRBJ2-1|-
CASFPHSRLNEQFF
TGTGCCAGCTTCCCCCACTCCCGTCTGAATGAGCAGTTCTTC
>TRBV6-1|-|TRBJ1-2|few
CASSEDIGVYYGYTF
TGTGCCAGCAGTGAAGATATCGGGGTGTACTATGGCTACACCTTC
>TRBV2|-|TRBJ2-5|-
CASSVDSQETQYF
TGTGCCAGCAGTGTCGACAGCCAAGAGACCCAGTACTTC
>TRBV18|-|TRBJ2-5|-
CASSNEDASQYF
TGTGCCAGCTCAAACGAGGACGCTTCTCAGTACTTC
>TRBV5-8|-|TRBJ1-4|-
CASRLDRRNEKLFF
TGTGCCAGCAGACTAGACAGGAGAAATGAAAAACTGTTTTTT
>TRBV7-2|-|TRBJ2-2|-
CASSEGWGTGELFF
TGTGCCAGCAGCGAGGGGTGGGGCACCGGGGAGCTGTTTTTT
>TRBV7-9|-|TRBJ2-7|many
CASSLNGRVNQHSDYEQYF
TGTGCCAGCAGCTTGAATGGAAGGGTTAATCAACACTCGGATTACGAGCAGTACTTC
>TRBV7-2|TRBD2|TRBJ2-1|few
CASSFRPSGGHNEQFF
TGTGCCAGCAGCTTTAGGCCTAGCGGGGGCCACAATGAGCAGTTCTTC
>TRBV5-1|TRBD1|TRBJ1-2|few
CASSLGDRGGYTF
TGCGCCAGCAGCTTGGGCGACAGGGGTGGCTACACCTTC
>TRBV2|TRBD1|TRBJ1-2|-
CASSPGQGGVYGYTF
TGTGCCAGCAGTCCAGGACAGGGAGGGGTATATGGCTACACCTTC
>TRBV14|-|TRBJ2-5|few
CASSQDSGRETQYF
TGTGCCAGCAGCCAAGATTCTGGGAGGGAGACCCAGTACTTC